Each of the 10 T cell receptor beta chains below was sequenced from the same sample in a study of blood T cell repertoires in COVID-19. This table comes from immunoSEQ multiplex PCR, and its TCRdb copy is limited to in-frame clones, with some not included. Found here are 170,000 or so clones, roughly 79% of them singletons; the top ten hold roughly 25%. Sequenced material: peripheral blood. Receptor source: a woman aged 70-85 years with acute or convalescent COVID-19.

The chain recombines TRBV30 with TRBJ2-7; tentative D call: TRBD1 (5 bases). This CDR3 is built from 12 residues. V was trimmed by 5 bases and J by 2 bases, leaving 10 bases between them. CDR1 GTSNPN and CDR2 SVGIG come from the germline V gene (reference sequence). DNA for the CDR3: TGTGCCTGGGCTCAGGGCCCCTACGAGCAGTACTTC. Protein product: CAWAQGPYEQYF.

J is TRBJ1-3 and V is TRBV5-1; weak D call: TRBD1 (6 bases). The V end was cut by 4 bases, the J end by 2 bases, with 13 bases between. Germline CDR1 reads SGHRS; CDR2 reads YFSETQ. The CDR3 spans 15 residues. CDR3 region: CASSPTQGTGNTIYF. The CDR3 DNA reads TGCGCCAGCAGCCCAACCCAGGGGACTGGAAACACCATATATTTT.

The genes are TRBV19 and TRBJ1-4, with a weak D call TRBD1 (6 bases). The CDR3 extends over 15 amino acids. Germline V CDR1 and CDR2: LNHDA, SQIVND (reference sequence). Trimming cost V 4 bases and J 3 bases, with 12 bases left between them. CDR3 amino acids: CASSSQGIPNEKLFF. As DNA, the CDR3 is TGTGCCAGTAGTAGTCAGGGGATTCCTAATGAAAAACTGTTTTTT.

The chain recombines TRBV9 with TRBJ2-1, with D uncertain. This CDR3 is built from 13 residues. CDR1 and CDR2 (germline): SGDLS, YYNGEE. V lost 3 bases and J lost 5, with 9 bases in between. Here the CDR3 reads CASSAVLDNEQFF. The CDR3 region has the DNA TGTGCCAGCAGCGCCGTTCTAGACAATGAGCAGTTCTTC.

This chain connects TRBV18 to TRBJ2-3; 9 bases are a match to TRBD1. After removal of 4 bases from V and 2 bases from J, the junction contained 19 bases not matched to a gene. The germline CDR1 and CDR2 sequences are KGHSH and LQKENI. The CDR3 loop spans 20 amino acids. DNA of the CDR3: TGTGCCAGCTCACGCACGGGAGCCACAGGGGGCAGGTACCACACAGATACGCAGTATTTT. Translation gives CASSRTGATGGRYHTDTQYF.

The chain carries TRBV10-3 and TRBJ2-7; D unresolved. This CDR3 spans 15 amino acids. The germline CDR1 and CDR2 sequences are ENHRY and SYGVKD. V shed 0 bases and J shed 1 base, with 10 bases lying between them. CDR3 in DNA: TGTGCCATCAGTGAGTCGATTACAGTTTCCTACGAGCAGTACTTC. Its protein product is CAISESITVSYEQYF.

This chain links TRBV6-1 with TRBJ2-3, with D hard to call. The CDR3 has 15 amino acids. The V end lost 0 bases, the J end lost 1 base, and 8 bases lay between the germline ends. CDR1 MNHNS and CDR2 SASEGT come from the germline V gene. The DNA of the CDR3 is TGTGCCAGCAGTGAAGCGCTATCTCGCACAGATACGCAGTATTTT. Its translation is CASSEALSRTDTQYF.

This clone came up a few times. This chain connects TRBV7-3 to TRBJ2-7, with TRBD2 identical over 14 bases. This CDR3 has 16 residues. Trimming removed 4 bases from V and 6 bases from J; junction bases left unmatched: 8. The germline V gene encodes CDR1 SGHTA and CDR2 FQGTGA. CDR3 in DNA: TGTGCCAGCAGCTCAACGCTCGGACTAGCGGGAGGCGAGCAGTACTTC. Translated: CASSSTLGLAGGEQYF.

This clone showed up just once. This sequence joins TRBV5-1 and TRBJ1-1, with no clear D. Germline V gene sequence: CDR1 SGHRS, CDR2 YFSETQ. V was cut by 0 bases and J by 1 base, with 4 bases left in between. This CDR3 has 13 residues. The CDR3, as DNA: TGCGCCAGCAGCTTGGCCAAGAACACTGAAGCTTTCTTT. Its protein is CASSLAKNTEAFF.

The rearrangement joins TRBV10-3 to TRBJ1-5, with 10 bases that match TRBD1. The germline gives CDR1 ENHRY, CDR2 SYGVKD. This CDR3 spans 15 amino acids. J lost 2 bases, V lost 3 bases, and 1 base had no gene match. The CDR3 loop reads CAISDGQGGNQPQHF. The CDR3 nucleotides read TGTGCCATCAGTGACGGACAGGGGGGCAATCAGCCCCAGCATTTT.